This TCR beta chain was identified in a study of control samples from healthy donors and cancer patients. Profiling relied on immunoSEQ multiplex PCR, and the TCRdb table lists in-frame clones only, not all of them. Here the sample spans under 200,000 clones, about 94% being singletons. V gave up 0 bases and J gave up 2 bases, with 8 bases separating them. Germline CDR1 is SGDLS and CDR2 is YYNGEE. The CDR3 covers 14 residues. Sequencing used blood. The sequence was obtained from a middle-aged woman in good health. The chain couples TRBV9 to TRBJ1-1, with D unclear. The CDR3 loop reads CASSVEQTNTEAFF. CDR3 sequence (DNA): TGTGCCAGCAGCGTAGAACAGACCAACACTGAAGCTTTCTTT. Variable domain in full (rest from reference TRBV9 and TRBJ1-1): DSGVTQTPKHLITATGQRVTLRCSPRSGDLSVYWYQQSLDQGLQFLIQYYNGEERAKGNILERFSAQQFPDLHSELNLSSLELGDSALYFCASSVEQTNTEAFFGQGTRLTVV.